This TCR beta chain was captured by sequencing in a study of control samples from healthy donors and cancer patients. The V and J ends lost 1 base and 2 bases respectively, with 16 bases between them. CDR3 length: 17 residues. Per germline, CDR1 SGHDT and CDR2 YYEEEE. Measured with immunoSEQ multiplex PCR; TCRdb has only the in-frame clones, and not every one. The repertoire includes roughly 170,000 clones, 90% to 95% of them detected once, and roughly 1.5% sits in the top ten. The chain links TRBV5-6 to TRBJ2-1; either TRBD1 or TRBD2 may fit D (7 bases each). Sequences were obtained from blood. The clonotype was recovered from a man younger than 30 in good health. In DNA, the CDR3 is TGTGCCAGCAGCTTGTTGGGGCAGGGGGGGGCCTACAATGAGCAGTTCTTC. Translating gives CASSLLGQGGAYNEQFF.